The T cell receptor (beta chain) described here comes from a study of blood T cell repertoires in COVID-19. Looking at the study overall: The analysed material was cDNA or gDNA that came from T cells, B-cell-depleted T cells, or PBMCs.

Methods used by the authors: Estimation of nucleated cell counts was performed using reference gene primer amplification. Produced via immunoSEQ multiplex PCR; TCRdb's table is partial and in-frame only. V and J calls and clone size follow that table, whereas D and trimming were derived from the DNA. This sample has roughly 570,000 clones, with approximately 88% found just once. The CDR3 consists of 13 residues. Looked up from germline, CDR1 is MGHDK and CDR2 is SYGVNS. The V end lost 6 bases, the J end lost 1 base, and 9 bases lay between the germline ends. Material for sequencing was peripheral blood. V is TRBV25-1 and J is TRBJ1-1, with D hard to call. The sequence was obtained from a woman between 45 and 65 years old with COVID-19, enrolled during active disease. CDR3 region: CASRRGGNTEAFF. DNA for the CDR3: TGTGCCAGCAGACGGGGTGGGAACACTGAAGCTTTCTTT.